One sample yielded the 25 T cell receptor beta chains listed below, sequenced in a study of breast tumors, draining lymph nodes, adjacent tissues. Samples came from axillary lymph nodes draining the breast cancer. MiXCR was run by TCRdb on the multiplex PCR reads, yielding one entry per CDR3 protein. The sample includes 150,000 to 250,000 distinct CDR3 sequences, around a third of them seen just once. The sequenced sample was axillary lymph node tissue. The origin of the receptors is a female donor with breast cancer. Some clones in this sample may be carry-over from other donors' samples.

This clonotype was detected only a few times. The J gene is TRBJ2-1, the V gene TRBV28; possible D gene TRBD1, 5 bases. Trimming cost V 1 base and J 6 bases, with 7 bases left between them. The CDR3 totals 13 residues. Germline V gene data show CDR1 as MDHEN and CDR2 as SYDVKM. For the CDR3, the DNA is TGTGCCAGCAGTTTATCCAGGGCCAATGAGCAGTTCTTC. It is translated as CASSLSRANEQFF.

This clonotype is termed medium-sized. CDR3 sequence (DNA): TGCAGCGTAGAGGGACAGGGGCTCGACGAGCAGTACTTC. It translates to CSVEGQGLDEQYF. This chain uses TRBV29-1 with TRBJ2-7; TRBD1 matches 10 bases. The CDR3 is 13 amino acids. The V gene end was trimmed by 6 bases and the J gene end by 5 bases; junction bases not matched to a gene: 7. The germline V gene encodes CDR1 SQVTM and CDR2 ANQGSEA.

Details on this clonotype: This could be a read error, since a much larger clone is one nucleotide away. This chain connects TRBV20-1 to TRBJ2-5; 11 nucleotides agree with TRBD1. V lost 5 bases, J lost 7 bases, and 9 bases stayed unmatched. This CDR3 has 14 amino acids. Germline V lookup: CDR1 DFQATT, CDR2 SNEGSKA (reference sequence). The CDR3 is CSAHGQGASATQYF. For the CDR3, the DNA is TGCAGTGCTCACGGACAGGGGGCAAGTGCGACCCAGTACTTC.

The CDR3 sequence is CSAEQGASYNEQYF. CDR3 nucleotides: TGCAGTGCTGAACAGGGGGCGTCCTACAATGAGCAGTATTTT. The V gene is TRBV20-1, the J gene TRBJ2-3; the match to TRBD1 covers 9 bases. CDR1 and CDR2 from the germline V gene are DFQATT and SNEGSKA (reference sequence). This CDR3 is 14 amino acids long. With 5 bases clipped from V and 11 bases from J, the junction kept 14 bases outside the gene matches.

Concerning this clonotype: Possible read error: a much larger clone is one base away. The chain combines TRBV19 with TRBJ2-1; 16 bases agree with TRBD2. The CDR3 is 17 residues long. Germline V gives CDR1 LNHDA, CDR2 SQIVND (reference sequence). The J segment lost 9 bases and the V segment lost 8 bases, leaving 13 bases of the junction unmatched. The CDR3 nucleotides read TGTGCCAGTGGTGTCGGGACTAGCGGGGGGGCCTTAGCTGAGCAGTTCTTC. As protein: CASGVGTSGGALAEQFF. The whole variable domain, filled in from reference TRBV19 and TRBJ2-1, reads DGGITQSPKYLFRKEGQNVTLSCEQNLNHDAMYWYRQDPGQGLRLIYYSQIVNDFQKGDIAEGYSVSREKKESFPLTVTSAQKNPTAFYLCASGVGTSGGALAEQFFGPGTRLTVL.

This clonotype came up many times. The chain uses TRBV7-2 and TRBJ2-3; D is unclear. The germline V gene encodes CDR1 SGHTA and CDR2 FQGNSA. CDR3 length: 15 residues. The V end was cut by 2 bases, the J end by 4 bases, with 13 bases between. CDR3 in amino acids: CASSLTKVSADTQYF. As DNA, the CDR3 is TGTGCCAGCAGCTTAACTAAAGTGAGCGCAGATACGCAGTATTTT.

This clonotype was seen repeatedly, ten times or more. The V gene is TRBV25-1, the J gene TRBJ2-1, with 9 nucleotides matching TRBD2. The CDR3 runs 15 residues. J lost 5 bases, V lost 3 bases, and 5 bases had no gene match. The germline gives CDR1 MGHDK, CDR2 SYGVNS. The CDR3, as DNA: TGTGCCAGCAGTGATATGGCTAGCGGGAACAATGAGCAGTTCTTC. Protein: CASSDMASGNNEQFF.

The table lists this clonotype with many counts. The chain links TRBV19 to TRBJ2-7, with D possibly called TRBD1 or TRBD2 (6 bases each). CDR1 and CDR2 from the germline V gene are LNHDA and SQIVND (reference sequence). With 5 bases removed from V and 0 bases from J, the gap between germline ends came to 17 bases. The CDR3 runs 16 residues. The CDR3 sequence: CASSPRGGKGSYEQYF. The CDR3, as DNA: TGTGCCAGTAGTCCCCGAGGGGGGAAAGGCTCCTACGAGCAGTACTTC.

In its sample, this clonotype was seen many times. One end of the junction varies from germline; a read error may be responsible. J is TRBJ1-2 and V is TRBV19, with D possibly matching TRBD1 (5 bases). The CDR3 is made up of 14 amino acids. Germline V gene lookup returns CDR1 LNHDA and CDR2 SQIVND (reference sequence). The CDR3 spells CASTPVDRQTSWAF. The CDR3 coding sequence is TGTGCCAGTACCCCGGTCGACAGACAGACCTCCTGGGCCTTC.

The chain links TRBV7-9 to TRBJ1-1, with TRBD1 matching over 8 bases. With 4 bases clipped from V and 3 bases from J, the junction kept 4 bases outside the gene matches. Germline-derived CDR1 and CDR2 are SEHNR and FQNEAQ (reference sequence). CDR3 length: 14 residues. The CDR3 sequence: CASSSTGGDTEAFF. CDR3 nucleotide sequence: TGTGCCAGCAGCTCTACAGGGGGTGACACTGAAGCTTTCTTT.

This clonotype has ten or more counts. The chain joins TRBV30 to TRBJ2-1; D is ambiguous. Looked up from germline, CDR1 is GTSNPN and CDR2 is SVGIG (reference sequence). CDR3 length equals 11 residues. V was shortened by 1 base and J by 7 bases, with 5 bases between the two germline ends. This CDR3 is CAWSDFNEQFF. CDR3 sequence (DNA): TGTGCCTGGAGTGACTTTAATGAGCAGTTCTTC.

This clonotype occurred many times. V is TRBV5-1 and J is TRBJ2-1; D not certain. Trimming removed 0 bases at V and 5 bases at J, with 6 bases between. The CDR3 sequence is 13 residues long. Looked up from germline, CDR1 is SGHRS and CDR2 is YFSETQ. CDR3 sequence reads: CASSLEGNNEQFF. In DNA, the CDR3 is TGCGCCAGCAGCTTGGAAGGGAACAATGAGCAGTTCTTC.

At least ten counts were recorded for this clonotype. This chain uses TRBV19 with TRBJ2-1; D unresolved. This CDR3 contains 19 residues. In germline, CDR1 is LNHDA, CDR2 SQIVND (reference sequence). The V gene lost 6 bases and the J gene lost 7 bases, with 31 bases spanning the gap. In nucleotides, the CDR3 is TGTGCCAGTAGCAGACCTGGTGGAGCTTTAGGGAATTTGGTAAATGAGCAGTTCTTC. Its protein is CASSRPGGALGNLVNEQFF.

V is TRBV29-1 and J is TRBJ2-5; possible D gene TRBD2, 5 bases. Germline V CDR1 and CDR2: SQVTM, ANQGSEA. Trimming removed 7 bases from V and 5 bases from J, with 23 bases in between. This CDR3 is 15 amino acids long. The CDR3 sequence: CSGQNTGELRETQYF. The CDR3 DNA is TGCAGCGGCCAGAACACCGGGGAGCTACGGGAGACCCAGTACTTC.

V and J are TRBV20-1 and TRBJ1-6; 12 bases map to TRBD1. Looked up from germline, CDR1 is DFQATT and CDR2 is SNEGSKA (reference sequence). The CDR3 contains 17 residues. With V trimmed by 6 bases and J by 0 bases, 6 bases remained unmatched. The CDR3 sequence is CSARDRGLNSYNSPLHF. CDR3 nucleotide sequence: TGCAGTGCCCGGGACAGGGGGCTCAACTCCTATAATTCACCCCTCCACTTT.

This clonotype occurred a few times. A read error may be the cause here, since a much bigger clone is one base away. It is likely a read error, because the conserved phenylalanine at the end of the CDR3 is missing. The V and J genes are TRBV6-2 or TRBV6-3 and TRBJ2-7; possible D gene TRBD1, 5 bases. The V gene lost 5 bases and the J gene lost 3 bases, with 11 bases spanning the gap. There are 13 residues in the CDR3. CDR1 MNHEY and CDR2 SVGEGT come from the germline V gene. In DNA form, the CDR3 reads TGTGCCAGCAGTCGGATAGACAGCTACGAGCAGTACTAC. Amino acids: CASSRIDSYEQYY.

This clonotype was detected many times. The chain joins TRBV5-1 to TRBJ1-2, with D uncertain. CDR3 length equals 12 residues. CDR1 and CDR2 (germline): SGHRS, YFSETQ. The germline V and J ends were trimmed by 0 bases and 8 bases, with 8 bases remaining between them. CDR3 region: CASSLDGKGYTF. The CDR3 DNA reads TGCGCCAGCAGCTTGGATGGGAAAGGCTACACCTTC.

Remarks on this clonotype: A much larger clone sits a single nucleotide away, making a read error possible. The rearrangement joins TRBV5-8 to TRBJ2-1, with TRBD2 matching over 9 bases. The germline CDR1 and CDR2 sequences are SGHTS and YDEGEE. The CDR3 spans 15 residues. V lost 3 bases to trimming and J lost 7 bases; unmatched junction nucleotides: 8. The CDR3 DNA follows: TGTGCCAGCAGCTCGGCCCTAGCGGGAATGAATGAGCAGTTCTTC. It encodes CASSSALAGMNEQFF.

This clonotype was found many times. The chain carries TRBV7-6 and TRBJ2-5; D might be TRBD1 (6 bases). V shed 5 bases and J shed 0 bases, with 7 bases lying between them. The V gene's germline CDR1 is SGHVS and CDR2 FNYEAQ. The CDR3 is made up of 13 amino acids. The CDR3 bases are TGTGCCAGCAGCGACAGGAACCAAGAGACCCAGTACTTC. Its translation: CASSDRNQETQYF.

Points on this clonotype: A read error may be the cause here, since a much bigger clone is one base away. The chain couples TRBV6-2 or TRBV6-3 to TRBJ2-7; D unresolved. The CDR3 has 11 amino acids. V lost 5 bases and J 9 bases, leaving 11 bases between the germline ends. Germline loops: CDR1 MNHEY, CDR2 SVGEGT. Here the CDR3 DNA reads TGTGCCAGCAGTCACAACAGAGCGCAGTACTTC. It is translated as CASSHNRAQYF.

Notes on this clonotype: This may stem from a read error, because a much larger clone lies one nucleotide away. CDR3 nucleotides: TGTGCCAGTAGTTCCCCCGGGACAAGGAGCTCCTACGAGCAGTACTTC. It translates to CASSSPGTRSSYEQYF. The chain combines TRBV19 with TRBJ2-7, with D perhaps matching TRBD1 (6 bases). This CDR3 is built from 16 residues. The V end lost 5 bases, the J end lost 0 bases, and 17 bases lay between the germline ends. Germline assignment: CDR1 LNHDA and CDR2 SQIVND (reference sequence).

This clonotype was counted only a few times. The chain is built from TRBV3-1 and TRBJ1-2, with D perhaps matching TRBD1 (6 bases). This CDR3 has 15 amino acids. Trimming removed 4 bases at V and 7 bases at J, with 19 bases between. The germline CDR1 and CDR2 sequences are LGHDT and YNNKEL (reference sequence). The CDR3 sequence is CASSPTSRGAPGYTF. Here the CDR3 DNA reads TGTGCCAGCAGCCCGACATCCCGGGGGGCGCCTGGCTACACCTTC.

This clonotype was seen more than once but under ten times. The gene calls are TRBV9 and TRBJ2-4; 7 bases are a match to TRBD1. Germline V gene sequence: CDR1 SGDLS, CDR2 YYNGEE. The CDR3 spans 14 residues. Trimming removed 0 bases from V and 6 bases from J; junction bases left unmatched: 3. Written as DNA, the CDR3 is TGTGCCAGCAGCGTAGGAGGGGGCACAAACATTCAGTACTTC. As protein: CASSVGGGTNIQYF.

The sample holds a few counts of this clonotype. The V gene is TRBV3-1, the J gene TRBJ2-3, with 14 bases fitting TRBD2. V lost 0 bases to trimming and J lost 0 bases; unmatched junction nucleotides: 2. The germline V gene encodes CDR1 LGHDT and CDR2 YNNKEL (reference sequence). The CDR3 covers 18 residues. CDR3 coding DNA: TGTGCCAGCAGCCAAGACCGACTAGCGGGGGGGAGCACAGATACGCAGTATTTT. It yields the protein CASSQDRLAGGSTDTQYF.

CDR3 DNA sequence: TGTGCCAGCAGCAGACAGGGGGCGTCTAATGAAAAACTGTTTTTT. This codes for CASSRQGASNEKLFF. The chain employs TRBV6-1 and TRBJ1-4; 10 bases align to TRBD1. The V gene's germline CDR1 is MNHNS and CDR2 SASEGT. CDR3 length equals 15 residues. V was clipped by 6 bases and J by 3 bases; unmatched bases: 4.